What follows are 14 T cell receptor beta chains derived from one specimen sequenced in a study of molecular identifiers for immune sequencing clone quantification. TCRdb used MiXCR to reprocess the PCR reads, holding one entry per CDR3 protein. The sample gives about 630,000 distinct CDR3 sequences, approximately 24% of which show up once; around 0.78% is in the top ten. The specimen was naive CD8+ T cells from blood, with Jurkat cell RNA spiked in. Subset of the sample: FACS-sorted CD8+CD4-CCR7+CD45RA+ naive T cells. All receptors come from a human donor in good health. Some libraries in this study had Jurkat cell RNA spiked in.

This clonotype was found many times. This rearrangement joins TRBV5-4 to TRBJ2-3; D gene uncertain. This CDR3 has 13 amino acids. The V gene's germline CDR1 is SGHNT and CDR2 YYREEE (reference sequence). Trimming took off 5 bases at V and 3 bases at J, with 10 bases between the two ends. The CDR3 region has the DNA TGTGCCAGCAGGGGTTTTGGAACAGATACGCAGTATTTT. It yields the protein CASRGFGTDTQYF. The whole variable domain, remainder taken from reference TRBV5-4 and TRBJ2-3, is ETGVTQSPTHLIKTRGQQVTLRCSSQSGHNTVSWYQQALGQGPQFIFQYYREEENGRGNFPPRFSGLQFPNYSSELNVNALELDDSALYLCASRGFGTDTQYFGPGTRLTVL.

V gene TRBV27 combines with J gene TRBJ1-2; D unclear. This CDR3 region has 11 residues. V lost 6 bases and J 6 bases, leaving 8 bases between the germline ends. The V gene's germline CDR1 is MNHEY and CDR2 SMNVEV (reference sequence). The CDR3 loop reads CASRIGDGYTF. For the CDR3, the DNA is TGTGCCAGCAGAATAGGAGATGGCTACACCTTC.

As to this clonotype: Given a much more abundant clone one base away, this may be a read error. The chain recombines TRBV29-1 with TRBJ2-7, with D perhaps TRBD1 (6 bases). Germline V gene lookup returns CDR1 SQVTM and CDR2 ANQGSEA. Trimming took off 5 bases at V and 2 bases at J, with 13 bases between the two ends. The CDR3 extends over 13 amino acids. The DNA of the CDR3 is TGCAGCGTTACGTCAGGACAGACCTACGAGCAGTACTTC. Its protein product is CSVTSGQTYEQYF.

This clonotype has at least ten counts. This chain uses TRBV28 with TRBJ1-5; 7 bases align to TRBD1. V shed 3 bases, J shed 5 bases, and the junction held 7 bases outside the gene matches. This CDR3 is built from 15 residues. Germline V lookup: CDR1 MDHEN, CDR2 SYDVKM. CDR3 amino acids: CASSLGDSGHQPQHF. CDR3 DNA: TGTGCCAGCAGTTTGGGGGACAGCGGCCATCAGCCCCAGCATTTT.

As regards this clonotype: This may come from a read error, since a much larger clone is one base off. The rearrangement uses TRBV7-6 and TRBJ1-5; 8 bases agree with TRBD1. Germline CDR1 reads SGHVS; CDR2 reads FNYEAQ. J was trimmed by 9 bases and V by 1 base; bases with no gene match: 8. The CDR3 length is 15 residues. The CDR3 sequence is CASSLEQGAGPPQHF. The DNA for the CDR3 is TGTGCCAGCAGCTTAGAGCAGGGGGCCGGCCCGCCCCAGCATTTT.

The CDR3 coding sequence is TGTGCCAGCGGCCCCTACCTAGCGGGAGATGAAACAGATACGCAGTATTTT. Translating it yields CASGPYLAGDETDTQYF. This chain uses TRBV3-1 with TRBJ2-3, with TRBD2 matching over 10 bases. The CDR3 consists of 17 residues. The V gene's germline CDR1 is LGHDT and CDR2 YNNKEL (reference sequence). V was clipped by 8 bases and J by 3 bases; unmatched bases: 14.

The chain recombines TRBV7-9 with TRBJ2-5, with D perhaps TRBD2 (5 bases). The V gene lost 8 bases and the J gene lost 2 bases, with 15 bases spanning the gap. Per the germline V gene, CDR1 is SEHNR and CDR2 is FQNEAQ (reference sequence). The CDR3 is made up of 14 amino acids. This CDR3 reads CASGKAGIQETQYF. The CDR3 nucleotides read TGTGCCAGCGGCAAAGCCGGGATTCAAGAGACCCAGTACTTC.

The table lists this clonotype with many counts. The chain joins TRBV5-4 to TRBJ1-1; 8 nucleotides match TRBD1. The ends lost 4 bases at V and 4 bases at J; junction bases unmatched: 6. The CDR3 runs 14 residues. Germline CDR1 and CDR2: SGHNT and YYREEE (reference sequence). The CDR3 region is CASSPQDRATEAFF. CDR3 sequence (DNA): TGTGCCAGCAGCCCCCAGGACAGGGCCACTGAAGCTTTCTTT.

This clonotype showed up many times. This sequence joins TRBV10-3 and TRBJ2-5; TRBD1 matches at 7 bases. The trim removed 2 bases at V and 1 base at J, leaving 4 bases unmatched. The CDR3 is 15 residues long. CDR1 and CDR2 (germline): ENHRY, SYGVKD. The CDR3 loop reads CAISEEGQVQETQYF. CDR3 coding DNA: TGTGCCATCAGTGAGGAAGGACAGGTCCAAGAGACCCAGTACTTC.

The genes are TRBV2 and TRBJ2-6; D is possibly TRBD1 or TRBD2 (5 bases each). Per the germline V gene, CDR1 is SNHLY and CDR2 is FYNNEI. V was cut by 6 bases and J by 2 bases, with 17 bases left in between. The CDR3 spans 17 residues. The CDR3 is CASRGRSGVAGANVLTF. DNA of the CDR3: TGTGCCAGCAGGGGACGGTCTGGCGTCGCTGGGGCCAACGTCCTGACTTTC. The full variable domain, with the rest looked up from reference TRBV2 and TRBJ2-6, is EPEVTQTPSHQVTQMGQEVILRCVPISNHLYFYWYRQILGQKVEFLVSFYNNEISEKSEIFDDQFSVERPDGSNFTLKIRSTKLEDSAMYFCASRGRSGVAGANVLTFGAGSRLTVL.

J is TRBJ2-5 and V is TRBV20-1; 11 bases are shared with TRBD2. The CDR3 sequence is 20 residues long. The germline gives CDR1 DFQATT, CDR2 SNEGSKA (reference sequence). V lost 3 bases to trimming and J lost 4 bases; unmatched junction nucleotides: 22. This chain's CDR3 is CSARSPGVVAGGPWVETQYF. The CDR3 region has the DNA TGCAGTGCTAGGTCACCCGGGGTAGTAGCGGGGGGGCCCTGGGTAGAGACCCAGTACTTC.

This clonotype has a count of ten or more. At one boundary the junction diverges from the germline segment, which might be a read error. The chain carries TRBV4-1 and TRBJ2-3, with D perhaps matching TRBD1 (5 bases). This CDR3 comprises 16 residues. From germline, CDR1 is MGHRA and CDR2 YSYEKL. DNA for the CDR3: TGCGCCAGCAGTCAAGGACGGTGGGGCGAGACAGATACGCAGTATTTT. This encodes CASSQGRWGETDTQYF.

As for this clonotype: A single base separates this from a much larger clone, so it may be a read error. This chain links TRBV4-2 with TRBJ2-7, with D perhaps matching TRBD1 (6 bases). Germline values: CDR1 LGHNA, CDR2 YNFKEQ. With 5 bases removed from V and 2 bases from J, the gap between germline ends came to 16 bases. This CDR3 region has 15 residues. The CDR3, as DNA: TGTGCCAGCAGCGAAGTGCGAGAGGGGGCCTACGAGCAGTACTTC. This codes for CASSEVREGAYEQYF.

This clonotype was seen a single time. The junction and the germline gene differ at one end; a read error may be behind it. The V gene is TRBV9, the J gene TRBJ2-3; 8 nucleotides line up with TRBD2. Germline-derived CDR1 and CDR2 are SGDLS and YYNGEE. This CDR3 is 17 amino acids long. The CDR3 reads CASSTNNGGADTDMQYF. The CDR3 nucleotides read TGTGCCAGCAGCACCAACAACGGGGGGGCCGATACAGATATGCAGTATTTT.